Following are 24 T cell receptor beta chains from one sample sequenced in a study listed by TCRdb under 2016. Receptors were amplified or captured by RT-PCR. Instrument on record: Illumina MiSeq. The public reads were reanalyzed by TCRdb: fastp trimming at Q25, MiXCR alignment, in-frame beta chains only. Entries that share a CDR3 protein sequence are merged under the most common genes and DNA. Present in this sample are more than 550,000 distinct CDR3 sequences, more than 13% of which were seen just once. 3.6% of the sample rests with the top ten. The sample comprised memory CD4+ T cells from blood. These receptors all stem from a female donor in good health, serving as a healthy control.

The J gene is TRBJ2-3, the V gene TRBV19; the D gene is possibly TRBD2 (6 bases). The CDR3 has 14 amino acids. The ends were cut back, 3 bases at V and 5 bases at J, with 12 bases in the middle. Germline CDR1 is LNHDA and CDR2 is SQIVND (reference sequence). CDR3 protein: CASSMRRGQDTQYF. DNA of the CDR3: TGTGCCAGTAGTATGAGGCGGGGCCAAGATACGCAGTATTTT. The whole variable domain, remainder taken from reference TRBV19 and TRBJ2-3, is DGGITQSPKYLFRKEGQNVTLSCEQNLNHDAMYWYRQDPGQGLRLIYYSQIVNDFQKGDIAEGYSVSREKKESFPLTVTSAQKNPTAFYLCASSMRRGQDTQYFGPGTRLTVL.

This clonotype was seen a few times. The genes are TRBV20-1 and TRBJ2-7; D is perhaps TRBD2 (6 bases). Germline-derived CDR1 and CDR2 are DFQATT and SNEGSKA (reference sequence). The V end lost 5 bases, the J end lost 3 bases, and 14 bases lay between the germline ends. This CDR3 contains 13 residues. This CDR3 reads CSAAGGEGYEQYF. The CDR3 DNA is TGCAGTGCTGCCGGAGGGGAAGGCTACGAGCAGTACTTC.

In this sample, this clonotype turned up a few times. The chain combines TRBV5-1 with TRBJ2-1; D is uncertain. The length of the CDR3 is 13 residues. Germline lookup yields CDR1 SGHRS and CDR2 YFSETQ. V gave up 5 bases and J gave up 9 bases, with 15 bases separating them. The CDR3 protein is CASSPGIGPEQFF. The CDR3 bases are TGCGCCAGCAGTCCCGGAATAGGTCCTGAGCAGTTCTTC.

This clonotype showed up many times. J is TRBJ1-5 and V is TRBV10-3; maybe TRBD1 (6 bases). The germline V gene has CDR1 ENHRY and CDR2 SYGVKD. The CDR3 runs to 16 residues. The ends were cut back, 0 bases at V and 5 bases at J, with 14 bases in the middle. The CDR3 spells CAISESSGTHHQPQHF. CDR3 coding DNA: TGTGCCATCAGTGAGTCCTCCGGGACACACCATCAGCCCCAGCATTTT.

CDR3: CASSLKGIHSNQPQHF. In DNA, the CDR3 is TGTGCCAGCAGTTTGAAAGGGATTCATAGCAATCAGCCCCAGCATTTT. The V and J genes are TRBV27 and TRBJ1-5; no firm D call. The germline V gene encodes CDR1 MNHEY and CDR2 SMNVEV (reference sequence). The CDR3 totals 16 residues. V was shortened by 3 bases and J by 0 bases, with 12 bases between the two germline ends.

In its sample, this clonotype was seen a few times. The chain combines TRBV20-1 with TRBJ2-1, with D perhaps matching TRBD1 (5 bases). Per germline, CDR1 DFQATT and CDR2 SNEGSKA (reference sequence). The CDR3 is 14 amino acids. With 7 bases removed from V and 4 bases from J, the gap between germline ends came to 17 bases. This CDR3 is CSVVATVKYNEQFF. DNA of the CDR3: TGCAGTGTAGTTGCGACAGTAAAATACAATGAGCAGTTCTTC.

This clonotype appeared a few times. This chain connects TRBV6-5 to TRBJ1-4; D is undetermined. Looked up from germline, CDR1 is MNHEY and CDR2 is SVGAGI. Trimming took 5 bases from V and 5 from J, leaving 12 bases between them. The CDR3 sequence is 14 residues long. The CDR3 region is CASSSVYVNEKLFF. In DNA form, the CDR3 reads TGTGCCAGCAGTAGTGTCTACGTCAATGAAAAACTGTTTTTT.

This sequence joins TRBV27 and TRBJ2-2; D uncertain. The germline V gene encodes CDR1 MNHEY and CDR2 SMNVEV (reference sequence). This CDR3 has 15 amino acids. The V and J ends lost 1 base and 6 bases respectively, with 12 bases between them. CDR3 coding DNA: TGTGCCAGCAGTTTATTAGGCAGTTCCTCCGGGGAGCTGTTTTTT. This sequence encodes CASSLLGSSSGELFF.

The rearrangement joins TRBV12-3 or TRBV12-4 to TRBJ2-3; no clear D. The CDR3 consists of 13 residues. Trimming cost V 2 bases and J 6 bases, with 9 bases left between them. The CDR3 sequence is CASSLRLPDTQYF. In nucleotides, the CDR3 is TGTGCCAGCAGTTTAAGACTTCCGGATACGCAGTATTTT.

V and J are TRBV5-1 and TRBJ2-7; D uncertain. CDR1 and CDR2 (germline): SGHRS, YFSETQ. The CDR3 loop spans 12 amino acids. Trimming removed 4 bases at V and 5 bases at J, with 10 bases between. This chain's CDR3 is CASSLHQNEQYF. The DNA of the CDR3 is TGCGCCAGCAGCCTACACCAGAACGAGCAGTACTTC.

The chain joins TRBV19 to TRBJ2-7, with 9 positions matching TRBD2. Germline CDR1 LNHDA, CDR2 SQIVND (reference sequence). The V segment lost 1 base and the J segment 3 bases; nucleotides outside the gene matches: 4. This CDR3 region has 15 residues. CDR3 nucleotide sequence: TGTGCCAGTAGTATAGGTGCTAGCGGGGTCTACGAGCAGTACTTC. The encoded protein is CASSIGASGVYEQYF.

This clonotype was recorded a few times. The chain links TRBV29-1 to TRBJ1-2, with D possibly TRBD1 on 5 matching bases. The CDR3 is 13 residues long. Germline V gives CDR1 SQVTM, CDR2 ANQGSEA. V lost 1 base and J lost 5, with 11 bases in between. This CDR3 is CSVEGGTDYGYTF. In DNA, the CDR3 is TGCAGCGTTGAAGGAGGGACCGATTATGGCTACACCTTC.

The V call is TRBV18, the J call TRBJ1-2; D ambiguous. V was pared by 1 base and J by 5 bases, with 14 bases between. Germline CDR1 is KGHSH and CDR2 is LQKENI. The CDR3 has 15 amino acids. The CDR3 nucleotides are TGTGCCAGCTCACCACAGGAGGGTACTGGGTATGGCTACACCTTC. It is translated as CASSPQEGTGYGYTF.

CDR3 loop: CASSPVRGAGGYTF. CDR3 nucleotide sequence: TGTGCCAGCAGCCCGGTCCGGGGGGCGGGGGGCTACACCTTC. V is TRBV12-3 or TRBV12-4 and J is TRBJ1-2, with a tentative D call TRBD1 (6 bases). V lost 6 bases to trimming and J lost 8 bases, with 19 bases between them. The CDR3 extends over 14 amino acids.

The V call is TRBV20-1, the J call TRBJ1-6, with TRBD1 identical over 7 bases. CDR3 length: 15 amino acids. J gave up 8 bases and V 2 bases, and 9 bases lay outside the gene matches. CDR1 and CDR2 (germline): DFQATT, SNEGSKA (reference sequence). For the CDR3, the DNA is TGCAGTGCTAGATTAAAACAGGGGCAAGATTCACCCCTCCACTTT. Encoded protein: CSARLKQGQDSPLHF.

Worth noting for this clonotype: Because the CDR3's place on the DNA is in doubt, the DNA is left out and the CDR3 is given as listed by TCRdb. V and J are TRBV5-1 and TRBJ1-1. Ends included, the CDR3 has 16 residues. Germline lookup yields CDR1 SGHRS and CDR2 YFSETQ. The CDR3 reads CASILGVGQMNTEAFF.

This rearrangement joins TRBV7-8 to TRBJ1-2; maybe TRBD1 (5 bases). Germline lookup yields CDR1 SGHVS and CDR2 FQNEAQ. Trimming stripped 8 bases from V and 0 bases from J, with 13 bases between. The CDR3 has 14 residues. CDR3 amino acids: CASVGGHSNYGYTF. The CDR3 nucleotides read TGTGCCAGCGTGGGCGGACATTCTAACTATGGCTACACCTTC.

This sequence joins TRBV18 and TRBJ2-7, with a weak D call TRBD1 (6 bases). Trimming took 5 bases from V and 0 from J, leaving 8 bases between them. The CDR3 sequence is 13 residues long. CDR1 is KGHSH, CDR2 LQKENI, per germline. The CDR3 loop reads CASSRTVSYEQYF. For the CDR3, the DNA is TGTGCCAGCTCAAGGACAGTCTCCTACGAGCAGTACTTC.

The chain joins TRBV18 to TRBJ2-5; 10 bases are shared with TRBD2. Germline values: CDR1 KGHSH, CDR2 LQKENI. This CDR3 contains 17 residues. J gave up 3 bases and V 3 bases, and 10 bases lay outside the gene matches. This CDR3 reads CASSPPRWLAGEETQYF. The CDR3 DNA reads TGTGCCAGCTCACCTCCGAGGTGGCTAGCGGGAGAAGAGACCCAGTACTTC. Looking up the rest from reference TRBV18 and TRBJ2-5 gives the full variable domain: NAGVMQNPRHLVRRRGQEARLRCSPMKGHSHVYWYRQLPEEGLKFMVYLQKENIIDESGMPKERFSAEFPKEGPSILRIQQVVRGDSAAYFCASSPPRWLAGEETQYFGPGTRLLVL.

Note on this clonotype: Being one base from a much bigger clone, this may be a read error. This chain links TRBV20-1 with TRBJ1-2; D is possibly TRBD1 (6 bases). Germline V CDR1 and CDR2: DFQATT, SNEGSKA (reference sequence). The CDR3 covers 9 residues. The DNA of the CDR3 is TGCCAGGGGCTCTATAGCTACACCTTC. This gives the protein CQGLYSYTF.

This clonotype was counted a few times. V usage is TRBV30 and J usage is TRBJ2-1; 7 bases fit TRBD2. The CDR3 consists of 13 residues. Germline V gene sequence: CDR1 GTSNPN, CDR2 SVGIG (reference sequence). V was clipped by 2 bases and J by 13 bases; unmatched bases: 11. The CDR3, as DNA: TGTGCCTGGAGTACTTCGGGGAGGGGCCGCCAGTTCTTC. Protein sequence: CAWSTSGRGRQFF.

V usage is TRBV5-1 and J usage is TRBJ2-5; the match to TRBD2 covers 11 bases. The CDR3 has 16 residues. The V gene's germline CDR1 is SGHRS and CDR2 YFSETQ. The J segment lost 4 bases and the V segment lost 7 bases, leaving 12 bases of the junction unmatched. The CDR3 protein is CASATSGANLAETQYF. The CDR3 DNA follows: TGCGCCAGCGCGACTAGCGGGGCGAATCTCGCAGAGACCCAGTACTTC.

This clonotype was observed a handful of times. The chain has TRBV28 and TRBJ2-7; 8 nucleotides agree with TRBD1. CDR3 length: 16 residues. Germline V lookup: CDR1 MDHEN, CDR2 SYDVKM. The junction had 8 bases not matched to a gene; V was cut back by 4 bases and J by 0 bases. The CDR3 DNA sequence: TGTGCCAGCAGTTACCCCCCGGGACAGGCCTCCTACGAGCAGTACTTC. It encodes CASSYPPGQASYEQYF.

This clonotype was counted a few times. This rearrangement joins TRBV7-9 to TRBJ2-7, with a possible D match to TRBD1 (5 bases). The CDR3 has 11 residues. The germline V gene encodes CDR1 SEHNR and CDR2 FQNEAQ (reference sequence). The CDR3 reads CAGGRAYEQYF. Here the CDR3 DNA reads TGTGCGGGCGGCAGGGCATACGAGCAGTACTTC.